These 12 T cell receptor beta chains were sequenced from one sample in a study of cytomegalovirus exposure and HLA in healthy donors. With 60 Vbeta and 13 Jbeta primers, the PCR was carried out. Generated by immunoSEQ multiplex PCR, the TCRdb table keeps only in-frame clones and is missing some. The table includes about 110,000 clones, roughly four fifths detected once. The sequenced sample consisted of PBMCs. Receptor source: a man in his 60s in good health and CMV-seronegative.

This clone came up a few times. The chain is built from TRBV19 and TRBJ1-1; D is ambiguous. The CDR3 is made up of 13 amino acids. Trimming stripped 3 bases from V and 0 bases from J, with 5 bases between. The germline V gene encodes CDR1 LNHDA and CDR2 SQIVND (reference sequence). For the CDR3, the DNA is TGTGCCAGTAGTATGAAGCTGAACACTGAAGCTTTCTTT. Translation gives CASSMKLNTEAFF.

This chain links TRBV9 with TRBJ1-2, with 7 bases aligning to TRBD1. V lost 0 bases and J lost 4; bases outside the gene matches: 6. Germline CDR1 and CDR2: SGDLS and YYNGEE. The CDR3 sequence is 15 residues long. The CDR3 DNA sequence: TGTGCCAGCAGCGTAGCGGCGGGACAGATCTATGGCTACACCTTC. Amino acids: CASSVAAGQIYGYTF. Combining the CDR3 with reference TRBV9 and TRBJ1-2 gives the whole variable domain DSGVTQTPKHLITATGQRVTLRCSPRSGDLSVYWYQQSLDQGLQFLIQYYNGEERAKGNILERFSAQQFPDLHSELNLSSLELGDSALYFCASSVAAGQIYGYTFGSGTRLTVV.

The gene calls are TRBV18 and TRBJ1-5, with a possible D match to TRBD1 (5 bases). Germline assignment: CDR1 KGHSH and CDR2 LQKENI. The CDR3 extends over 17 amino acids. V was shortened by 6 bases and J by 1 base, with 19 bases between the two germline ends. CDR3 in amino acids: CASSPLPRGASNQPQHF. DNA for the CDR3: TGTGCCAGCTCCCCCCTCCCCCGCGGGGCCAGCAATCAGCCCCAGCATTTT.

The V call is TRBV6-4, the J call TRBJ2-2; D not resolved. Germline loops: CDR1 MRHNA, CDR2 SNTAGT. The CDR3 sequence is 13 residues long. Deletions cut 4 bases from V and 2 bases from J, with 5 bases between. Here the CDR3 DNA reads TGTGCCAGCAGTGCTTTCAACACCGGGGAGCTGTTTTTT. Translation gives CASSAFNTGELFF.

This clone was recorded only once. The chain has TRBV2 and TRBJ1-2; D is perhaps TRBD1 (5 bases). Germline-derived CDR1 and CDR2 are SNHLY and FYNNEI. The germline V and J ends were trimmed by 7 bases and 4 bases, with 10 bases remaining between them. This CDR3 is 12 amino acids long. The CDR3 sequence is CASNQGSYGYTF. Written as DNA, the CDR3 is TGTGCCAGCAATCAGGGAAGCTATGGCTACACCTTC.

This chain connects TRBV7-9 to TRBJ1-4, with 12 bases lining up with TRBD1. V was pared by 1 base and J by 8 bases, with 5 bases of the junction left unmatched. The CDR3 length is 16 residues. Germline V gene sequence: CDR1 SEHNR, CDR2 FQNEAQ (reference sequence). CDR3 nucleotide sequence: TGTGCCAGCAGCTTAGGGGACAGGGGGCGAGGAGAAAAACTGTTTTTT. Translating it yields CASSLGDRGRGEKLFF.

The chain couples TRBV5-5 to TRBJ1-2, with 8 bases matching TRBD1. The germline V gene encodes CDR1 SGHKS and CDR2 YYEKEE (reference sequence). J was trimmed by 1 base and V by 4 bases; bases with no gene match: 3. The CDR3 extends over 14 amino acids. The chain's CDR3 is CASSLGQDNYGYTF. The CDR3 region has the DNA TGTGCCAGCAGCCTGGGACAGGATAACTATGGCTACACCTTC.

The CDR3, as DNA: TGTGCCAGCAGCTTCGGAGACAGGGGGATTTATGGCTACACCTTC. Amino acid sequence: CASSFGDRGIYGYTF. The chain recombines TRBV11-2 with TRBJ1-2; TRBD1 matches at 9 bases. The germline CDR1 and CDR2 sequences are SGHAT and FQNNGV. The J segment lost 5 bases and the V segment lost 3 bases, leaving 7 bases of the junction unmatched. The CDR3 is made up of 15 amino acids. Looking up the rest from reference TRBV11-2 and TRBJ1-2 gives the full variable domain: EAGVAQSPRYKIIEKRQSVAFWCNPISGHATLYWYQQILGQGPKLLIQFQNNGVVDDSQLPKDRFSAERLKGVDSTLKIQPAKLEDSAVYLCASSFGDRGIYGYTFGSGTRLTVV.

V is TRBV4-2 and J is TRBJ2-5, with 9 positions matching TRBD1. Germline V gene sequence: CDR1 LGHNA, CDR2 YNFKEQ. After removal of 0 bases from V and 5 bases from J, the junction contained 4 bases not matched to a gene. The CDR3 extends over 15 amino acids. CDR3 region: CASSQDWTGDETQYF. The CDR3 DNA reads TGTGCCAGCAGCCAAGATTGGACAGGGGACGAGACCCAGTACTTC.

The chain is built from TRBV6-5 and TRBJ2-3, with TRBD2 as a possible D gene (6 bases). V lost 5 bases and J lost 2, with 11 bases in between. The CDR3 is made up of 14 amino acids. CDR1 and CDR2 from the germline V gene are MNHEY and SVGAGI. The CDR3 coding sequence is TGTGCCAGCAGTGCTCGGGACTCCACAGATACGCAGTATTTT. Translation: CASSARDSTDTQYF.

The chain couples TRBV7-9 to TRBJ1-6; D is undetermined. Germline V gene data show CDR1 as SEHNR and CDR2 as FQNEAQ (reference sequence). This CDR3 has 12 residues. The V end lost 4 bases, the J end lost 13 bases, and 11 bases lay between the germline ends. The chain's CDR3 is CASSSSGNPLHF. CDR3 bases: TGTGCCAGCAGCTCATCGGGGAATCCCCTCCACTTT.

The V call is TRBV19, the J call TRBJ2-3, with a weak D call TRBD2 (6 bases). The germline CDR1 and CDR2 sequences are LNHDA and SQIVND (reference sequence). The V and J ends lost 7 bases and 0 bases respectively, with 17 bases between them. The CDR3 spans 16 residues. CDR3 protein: CASTKFFAGSTDTQYF. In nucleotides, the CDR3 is TGTGCCAGTACCAAATTCTTCGCGGGGAGCACAGATACGCAGTATTTT.